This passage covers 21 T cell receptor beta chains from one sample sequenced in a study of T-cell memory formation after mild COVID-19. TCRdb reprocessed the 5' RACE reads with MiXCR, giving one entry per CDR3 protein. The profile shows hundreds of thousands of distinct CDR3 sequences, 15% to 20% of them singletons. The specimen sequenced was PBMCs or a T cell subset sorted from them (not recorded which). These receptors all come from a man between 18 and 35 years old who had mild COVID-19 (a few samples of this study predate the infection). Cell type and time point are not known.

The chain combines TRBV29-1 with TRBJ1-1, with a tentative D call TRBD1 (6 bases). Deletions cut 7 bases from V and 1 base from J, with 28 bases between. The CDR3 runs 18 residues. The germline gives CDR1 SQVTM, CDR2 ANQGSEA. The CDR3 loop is CSGHTFGVVAGENTEAFF. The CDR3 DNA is TGCAGCGGTCACACGTTCGGGGTTGTGGCAGGGGAGAACACTGAAGCTTTCTTT.

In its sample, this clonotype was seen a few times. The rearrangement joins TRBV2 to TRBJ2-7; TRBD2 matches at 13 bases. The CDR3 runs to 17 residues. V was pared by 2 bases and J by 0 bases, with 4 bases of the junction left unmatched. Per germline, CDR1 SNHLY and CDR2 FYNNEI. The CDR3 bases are TGTGCCAGCAGTGAAAGAAGACTAGCGGGGGGCTCCTACGAGCAGTACGTC. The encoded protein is CASSERRLAGGSYEQYV.

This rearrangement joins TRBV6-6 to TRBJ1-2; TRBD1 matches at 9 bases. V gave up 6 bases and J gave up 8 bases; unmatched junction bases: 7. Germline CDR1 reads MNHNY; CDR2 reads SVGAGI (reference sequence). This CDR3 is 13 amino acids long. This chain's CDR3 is CASSTGQGGGYTF. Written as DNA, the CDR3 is TGTGCCAGCAGCACGGGACAGGGAGGCGGCTACACCTTC.

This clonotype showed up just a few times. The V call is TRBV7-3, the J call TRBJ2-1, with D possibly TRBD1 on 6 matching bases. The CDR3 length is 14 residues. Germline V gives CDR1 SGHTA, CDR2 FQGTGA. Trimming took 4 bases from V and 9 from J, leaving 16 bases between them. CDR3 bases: TGTGCCAGCAGCTCGGTACAGGGATTGGGTGAGCAGTTCTTC. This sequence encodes CASSSVQGLGEQFF.

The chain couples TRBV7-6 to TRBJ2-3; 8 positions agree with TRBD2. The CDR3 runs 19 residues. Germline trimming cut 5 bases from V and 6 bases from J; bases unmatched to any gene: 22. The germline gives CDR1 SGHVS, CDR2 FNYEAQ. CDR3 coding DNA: TGTGCCAGCAGCCAGGCCCCCATCCGCGGGGGGCCACGGGGGGATACGCAGTATTTT. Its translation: CASSQAPIRGGPRGDTQYF.

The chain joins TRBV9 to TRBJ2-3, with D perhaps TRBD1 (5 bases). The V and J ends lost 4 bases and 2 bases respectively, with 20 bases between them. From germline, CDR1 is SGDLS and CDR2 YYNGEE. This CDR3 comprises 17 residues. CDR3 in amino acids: CASSSQWTIQDTDTQYF. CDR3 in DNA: TGTGCCAGCAGCTCCCAGTGGACCATACAGGACACAGATACGCAGTATTTT.

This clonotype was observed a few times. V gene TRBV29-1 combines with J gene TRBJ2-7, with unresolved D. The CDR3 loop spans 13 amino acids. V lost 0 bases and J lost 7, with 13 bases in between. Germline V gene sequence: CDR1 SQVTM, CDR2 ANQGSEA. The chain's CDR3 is CSVEDPLAFEQYF. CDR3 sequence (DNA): TGCAGCGTTGAAGACCCGTTGGCGTTTGAGCAGTACTTC.

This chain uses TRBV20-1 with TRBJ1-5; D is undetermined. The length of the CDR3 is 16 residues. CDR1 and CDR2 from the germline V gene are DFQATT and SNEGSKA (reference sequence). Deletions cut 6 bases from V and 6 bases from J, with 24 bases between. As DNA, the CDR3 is TGCAGTGCAAGGGCCCCCCGCAGGCAGTTGGTTCAGCCCCAGCATTTT. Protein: CSARAPRRQLVQPQHF.

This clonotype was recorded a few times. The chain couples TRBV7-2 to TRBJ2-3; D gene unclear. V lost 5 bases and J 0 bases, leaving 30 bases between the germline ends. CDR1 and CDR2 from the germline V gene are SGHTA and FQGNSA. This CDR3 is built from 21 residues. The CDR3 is CASSPTFRGRLHPLSTDTQYF. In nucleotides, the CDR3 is TGTGCCAGCAGCCCAACCTTTAGAGGCAGACTCCACCCGCTCAGCACAGATACGCAGTATTTT.

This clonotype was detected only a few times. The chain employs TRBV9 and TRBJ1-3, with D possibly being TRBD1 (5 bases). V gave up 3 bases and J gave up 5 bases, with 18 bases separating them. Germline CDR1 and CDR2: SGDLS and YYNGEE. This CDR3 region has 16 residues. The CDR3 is CASSASDSQGRNTIYF. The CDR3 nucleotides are TGTGCCAGCAGCGCCTCGGACTCTCAGGGCCGAAACACCATATATTTT.

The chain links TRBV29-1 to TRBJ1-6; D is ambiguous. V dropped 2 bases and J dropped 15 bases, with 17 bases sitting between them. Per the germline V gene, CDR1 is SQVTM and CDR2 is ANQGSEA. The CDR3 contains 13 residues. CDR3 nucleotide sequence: TGCAGCGTTGAATATCCGGGCGATGGAGTCCTCCACTTT. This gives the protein CSVEYPGDGVLHF.

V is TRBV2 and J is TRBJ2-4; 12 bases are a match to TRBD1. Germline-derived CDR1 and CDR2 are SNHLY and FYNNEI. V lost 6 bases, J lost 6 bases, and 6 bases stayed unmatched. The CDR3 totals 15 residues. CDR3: CASSGTGGGGNIQYF. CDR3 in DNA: TGTGCCAGCAGCGGGACAGGGGGCGGTGGAAACATTCAGTACTTC. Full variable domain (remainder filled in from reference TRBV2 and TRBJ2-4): EPEVTQTPSHQVTQMGQEVILRCVPISNHLYFYWYRQILGQKVEFLVSFYNNEISEKSEIFDDQFSVERPDGSNFTLKIRSTKLEDSAMYFCASSGTGGGGNIQYFGAGTRLSVL.

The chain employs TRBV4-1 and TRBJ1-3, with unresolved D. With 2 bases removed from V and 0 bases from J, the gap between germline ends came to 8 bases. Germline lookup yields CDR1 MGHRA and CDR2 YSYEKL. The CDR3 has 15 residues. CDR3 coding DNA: TGCGCCAGCAGCCAACAGGACTTCTCTGGAAACACCATATATTTT. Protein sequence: CASSQQDFSGNTIYF.

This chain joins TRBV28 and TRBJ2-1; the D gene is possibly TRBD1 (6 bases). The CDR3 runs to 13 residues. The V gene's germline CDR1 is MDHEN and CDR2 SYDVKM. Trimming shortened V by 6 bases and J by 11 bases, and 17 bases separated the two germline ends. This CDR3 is CASSLPQGRQQFF. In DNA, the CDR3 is TGTGCCAGCAGCCTCCCTCAGGGGCGACAGCAGTTCTTC.

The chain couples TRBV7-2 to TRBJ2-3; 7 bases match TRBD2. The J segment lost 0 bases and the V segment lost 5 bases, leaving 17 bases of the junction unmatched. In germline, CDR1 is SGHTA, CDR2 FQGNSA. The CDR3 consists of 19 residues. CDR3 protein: CASSPGLADRVGSTDTQYF. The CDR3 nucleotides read TGTGCCAGCAGCCCGGGTCTAGCGGATAGGGTGGGGAGCACAGATACGCAGTATTTT.

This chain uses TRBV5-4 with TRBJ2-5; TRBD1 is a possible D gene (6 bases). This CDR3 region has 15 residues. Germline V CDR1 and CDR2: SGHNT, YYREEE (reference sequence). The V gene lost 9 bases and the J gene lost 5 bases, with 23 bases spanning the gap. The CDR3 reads CATRVGGGSLETQYF. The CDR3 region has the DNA TGTGCCACCAGGGTAGGGGGTGGATCATTGGAGACCCAGTACTTC.

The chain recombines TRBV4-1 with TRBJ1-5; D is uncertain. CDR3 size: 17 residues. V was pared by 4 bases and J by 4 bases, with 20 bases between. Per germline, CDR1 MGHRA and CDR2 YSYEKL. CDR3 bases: TGCGCCAGCAGCCGAGATATGGGAGGGTCGTGGAATCAGCCCCAGCATTTT. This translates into CASSRDMGGSWNQPQHF.

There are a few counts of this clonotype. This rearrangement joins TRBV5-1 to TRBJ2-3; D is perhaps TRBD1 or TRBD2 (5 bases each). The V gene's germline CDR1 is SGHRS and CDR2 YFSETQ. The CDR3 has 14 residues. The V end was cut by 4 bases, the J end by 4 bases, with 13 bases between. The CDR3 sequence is CASSTGTTADTQYF. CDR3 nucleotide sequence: TGCGCCAGCAGCACCGGGACCACGGCAGATACGCAGTATTTT.

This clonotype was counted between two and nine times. For the CDR3, the DNA is TGTGCCAGCAGCTTCGCGGGGGGTGCCTACGAGCAGTACTTC. Residues: CASSFAGGAYEQYF. The J gene is TRBJ2-7, the V gene TRBV7-9; 8 nucleotides match TRBD2. V shed 3 bases, J shed 2 bases, and the junction held 3 bases outside the gene matches. CDR1 and CDR2 (germline): SEHNR, FQNEAQ (reference sequence). The CDR3 is 14 residues long.

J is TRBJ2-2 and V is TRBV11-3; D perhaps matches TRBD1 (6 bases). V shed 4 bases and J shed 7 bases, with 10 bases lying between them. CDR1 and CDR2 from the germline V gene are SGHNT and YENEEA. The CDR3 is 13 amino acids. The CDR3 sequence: CASSYRGGGELFF. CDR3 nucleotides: TGTGCCAGCAGCTATCGAGGGGGCGGGGAGCTGTTTTTT.

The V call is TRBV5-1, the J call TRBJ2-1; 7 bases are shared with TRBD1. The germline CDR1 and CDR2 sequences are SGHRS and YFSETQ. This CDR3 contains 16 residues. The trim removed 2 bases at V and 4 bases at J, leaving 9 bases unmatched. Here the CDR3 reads CASSLLTGKRYNEQFF. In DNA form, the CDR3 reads TGCGCCAGCAGCTTACTGACAGGGAAAAGGTACAATGAGCAGTTCTTC.